The source of this T cell receptor beta chain is a study of blood T cell repertoires in COVID-19. For the study at large: The analysed material was cDNA or gDNA that came from T cells, B-cell-depleted T cells, or PBMCs.

V lost 4 bases and J lost 4; bases outside the gene matches: 4. The CDR3 spans 14 residues. Germline loops: CDR1 LNHDA, CDR2 SQIVND (reference sequence). Using immunoSEQ multiplex PCR, the repertoire was profiled, and TCRdb retains in-frame clones only, with some absent. Among fewer than 100,000 clones listed, 82% were seen once. The TCR originated in a man in his fifties or sixties with acute or convalescent COVID-19. V gene TRBV19 combines with J gene TRBJ2-7; the match to TRBD2 covers 10 bases. Sample: peripheral blood. The CDR3 DNA follows: TGTGCCAGTAGTACTACTAGCGGGACTTACGAGCAGTACTTC. Protein product: CASSTTSGTYEQYF. The whole variable domain, remainder taken from reference TRBV19 and TRBJ2-7, is DGGITQSPKYLFRKEGQNVTLSCEQNLNHDAMYWYRQDPGQGLRLIYYSQIVNDFQKGDIAEGYSVSREKKESFPLTVTSAQKNPTAFYLCASSTTSGTYEQYFGPGTRLTVT.